These 9 T cell receptor beta chains originate from one sample sequenced in a study of T cells in Graves' hyperthyroidism and ophthalmopathy. Researchers amplified the TCR beta CDR3 regions from RNA transcripts. An initial round of RT-PCR targeting the TCR CDR3 relied on the HTBI primer set. TCRdb re-derived calls from the multiplex PCR reads in MiXCR, one entry per CDR3 protein. The sample includes about 610,000 distinct CDR3 sequences, about 14% of them seen just once. The sequenced material came from blood. These receptors originate from a woman aged 40 to 50 with Graves' ophthalmopathy.

This clonotype occurred a few times. This CDR3 is CASSQDGSGPYEQYF. CDR3 nucleotide sequence: TGCGCCAGCAGCCAAGATGGGTCAGGGCCCTACGAGCAGTACTTC. The chain is built from TRBV4-3 and TRBJ2-7; TRBD1 is a possible D gene (5 bases). With 0 bases removed from V and 2 bases from J, the gap between germline ends came to 11 bases. Germline assignment: CDR1 LGHNA and CDR2 YSLEER. The CDR3 is made up of 15 amino acids.

This clonotype was recorded at least ten times. This rearrangement joins TRBV6-1 to TRBJ2-7; D is perhaps TRBD2 (6 bases). Germline CDR1 and CDR2: MNHNS and SASEGT. CDR3 length: 14 amino acids. The ends were cut back, 4 bases at V and 3 bases at J, with 13 bases in the middle. CDR3 amino acids: CASSGVGGFYEQYF. DNA for the CDR3: TGTGCCAGCAGTGGAGTGGGGGGTTTCTACGAGCAGTACTTC.

The sample holds many counts of this clonotype. This sequence joins TRBV10-3 and TRBJ2-5; no clear D. Looked up from germline, CDR1 is ENHRY and CDR2 is SYGVKD. The V end lost 3 bases, the J end lost 5 bases, and 13 bases lay between the germline ends. The CDR3 runs 14 residues. CDR3 coding DNA: TGTGCCATCAGTGATCGCGTGATACGGGAGACCCAGTACTTC. It is translated as CAISDRVIRETQYF.

This clonotype was seen at least ten times. The chain links TRBV28 to TRBJ2-7; possible D gene TRBD2, 6 bases. CDR1 MDHEN and CDR2 SYDVKM come from the germline V gene. The V gene lost 10 bases and the J gene lost 4 bases, with 17 bases spanning the gap. The CDR3 covers 13 residues. The CDR3 protein is CATGGESLYEQYF. The CDR3 DNA sequence: TGTGCCACCGGAGGGGAATCCTTGTACGAGCAGTACTTC.

The chain uses TRBV5-4 and TRBJ2-5, with D possibly being TRBD2 (6 bases). CDR1 is SGHNT, CDR2 YYREEE, per germline (reference sequence). V dropped 0 bases and J dropped 5 bases, with 17 bases sitting between them. This CDR3 contains 16 residues. The DNA of the CDR3 is TGTGCCAGCAGCTTGGAGGAGGGCCCGGTCAGGGAGACCCAGTACTTC. This gives the protein CASSLEEGPVRETQYF. The full variable domain, with the rest looked up from reference TRBV5-4 and TRBJ2-5, is ETGVTQSPTHLIKTRGQQVTLRCSSQSGHNTVSWYQQALGQGPQFIFQYYREEENGRGNFPPRFSGLQFPNYSSELNVNALELDDSALYLCASSLEEGPVRETQYFGPGTRLLVL.

This clonotype was seen many times. The chain uses TRBV14 and TRBJ1-1, with D unclear. V was trimmed by 0 bases and J by 1 base, leaving 6 bases between them. This CDR3 has 14 amino acids. Germline-derived CDR1 and CDR2 are SGHDN and FVKESK. As DNA, the CDR3 is TGTGCCAGCAGCCAAGATCGGGAGAACACTGAAGCTTTCTTT. Protein: CASSQDRENTEAFF.

The rearrangement links TRBV6-1 to TRBJ1-1; D may be TRBD1 (5 bases). This CDR3 is built from 11 residues. Looked up from germline, CDR1 is MNHNS and CDR2 is SASEGT. V lost 4 bases, J lost 8 bases, and 8 bases lay in between. DNA of the CDR3: TGTGCCAGCAGTGGTTGGGGGGAAGCTTTCTTT. It specifies CASSGWGEAFF.

In this sample, this clonotype turned up many times. This sequence joins TRBV12-3 or TRBV12-4 and TRBJ2-5; weak D call: TRBD2 (6 bases). The V end was cut by 6 bases, the J end by 0 bases, with 11 bases between. This CDR3 has 14 amino acids. DNA for the CDR3: TGTGCCAGCAGCATTAGCGGAAACCAAGAGACCCAGTACTTC. It encodes CASSISGNQETQYF.

This clonotype was observed a few times. This may be a read error: a much more frequent sequence differs by one nucleotide. V is TRBV12-3 or TRBV12-4 and J is TRBJ1-3; weak D call: TRBD1 (5 bases). This CDR3 contains 17 residues. This CDR3 is CASGGGNRRTSGNTVYF. CDR3 bases: TGTGCCAGCGGCGGGGGGAATAGGAGGACCTCTGGAAACACCGTATATTTT.